The following is a T cell receptor (beta chain) sequence with its context. Which antigen it targets is not known. Base quality data are lacking; no much larger clone is found one base away. Library preparation used 5' RACE. Sequenced using an Illumina HiSeq 2000. A universal primer binding site was added through template switching, and the final cDNA carried a unique molecular identifier so that TCR cDNA molecules could be counted accurately. Specific primers in the conserved constant-segment region were used to synthesize first-strand cDNA for the TCR alpha and beta chains. To control for contamination, every cDNA library carried two barcodes: a SMART-Mk sample barcode plus Illumina barcodes. TruSeq adapter sequences, together with Illumina sample barcodes, were added in two successive PCR steps. The Illumina HiSeq platform was used with custom primers to sequence TCR alpha and beta cDNA libraries. The source study handled its data this way. MiGEC was used to process raw reads and extract unique molecular identifiers, and MiXCR was used to find CDR3 positions. For each individual, recombination models were inferred using an EM algorithm with the repgenHMM and IGoR tools. The tcR package in R was used for shared clonotype analysis, with sharing normalized by the product of cloneset sizes. To study raw recombination without the effects of thymic and clonal selection, out-of-frame nonproductive sequences were analyzed. TCRdb itself trimmed the public reads at Q25 with fastp, ran MiXCR and retained productive beta chains. Every CDR3 protein is listed once, alongside the most common genes and DNA of its rows. The V and J calls here are based on TCRdb, not the publication. The table for this sample lists 200,000 to 250,000 distinct CDR3 sequences; more than 13% of them were counted only once. Together, the top ten hold 8.8% of the sample.

The source of the sample is a study of identical twins (TCRdb year 2016). As for the study more broadly: The study deep-sequenced TCR alpha and beta repertoires from monozygotic twins, unrelated adults of various ages and cord blood to test whether fetal clonotypes persist. Replicate twin experiments were performed at different times using different library preparation protocols to rule out contamination. Broad study findings and their caveats: In monozygotic twins, out-of-frame TCR alpha sharing was systematically underestimated by recombination models, although the models agreed with sharing between unrelated individuals. Compared with coincidental sharing between unrelated individuals, out-of-frame TCR alpha sequences shared between twins showed an excess of sequences with low generation probability. Zero-insertion analyses could be partly confounded by invariant T cells such as MAIT and iNKT, though diverse VJ usage argued against such confounding for most clonotypes. In beta out-of-frame sequences, excess twin sharing was weaker, because having fewer shared sequences lowered the signal-to-noise ratio. Because the same donors could not be followed over many years, the conclusions relied on cross-sectional statistical analysis. Fewer insertions were carried by abundant cord blood beta clonotypes; a weaker similar trend was observed in young adult naive repertoires, while no such trend was observed in memory repertoires.

All donors were healthy Caucasians. Miltenyi CD45RO+ enrichment and human naive T-cell isolation kits were used to isolate memory (CD45RO+) and naive T cells from PBMC. CDR1 and CDR2 are read off the germline V gene as SGHAT and FQNNGV. The trim is 5 bases for V and 4 bases for J, with a gap of 18 bases between the germline ends. CDR3 length: 15 amino acids, cysteine to phenylalanine. The sequence is cut down to CDR3 DNA, 45 bases in frame from base 1. The sequenced sample consisted of memory (CD45RO+) T cells sorted from blood. The cell subset or site label, as the study defines it: CD45RO+ enriched T cells. The origin of this receptor is a woman in her late teens or twenties in good health. This chain is built from TRBV11-2 and TRBJ2-7; the D call could be TRBD1 or TRBD2, with each sharing 5 bases. The bases read TGTGCCAGCAGCCAGGGTTTGGGGGATTTTTACGAGCAGTACTTC. Its product reads: CASSQGLGDFYEQYF.